Detailed here is one T cell receptor (beta chain). Its antigen remains unidentified. Trimming at V came to 0 bases and at J to 6 bases, leaving 4 bases not matched to a gene. Germline loops: CDR1 SGHAT, CDR2 FQNNGV. The CDR3 totals 16 residues. The data belong to a study of T cell responses to AZD1222 COVID-19 vaccine. Method: immunoSEQ multiplex PCR; TCRdb's copy keeps in-frame clones and lacks some. The sample lists 85,000 to 130,000 clones, about 93% occurring once. General observations from the study: It should be noted that donors were predominantly white British and more often female, and clonal diversity was possibly underestimated.

This clonotype originated in an adult in good health. J is TRBJ2-1 and V is TRBV11-2; 11 bases match TRBD1. The sequencing here drew on peripheral blood, taken on day 0 of AZD1222 vaccination. The CDR3 sequence is CASSLDRGTGGNEQFF. In DNA form, the CDR3 reads TGTGCCAGCAGCTTAGATCGAGGGACAGGGGGCAATGAGCAGTTCTTC.